These 19 T cell receptor beta chains share one sample of origin, sequenced in a study of identical twins (dated by TCRdb to about 2016). Library construction relied on 5' RACE. Sequencing used an Illumina HiSeq 2000. TCRdb redid the processing of the public reads, applying fastp at Q25 and MiXCR, and retained in-frame beta chains. Entries that share a CDR3 protein sequence are merged under the most common genes and DNA. The sample includes 1.5 million to 2 million distinct CDR3 sequences, with about 32% observed a single time. The ten biggest clones cover roughly 0.3% of the sample. Sequencing was performed on cord blood. These receptors were collected from a newborn girl in good health.

This clonotype was recorded at least ten times. This sequence joins TRBV13 and TRBJ2-5; the match to TRBD1 covers 8 bases. The CDR3 consists of 16 residues. Germline V gene sequence: CDR1 PRHDT, CDR2 FYEKMQ (reference sequence). Germline trimming cut 1 base from V and 2 bases from J; bases unmatched to any gene: 6. CDR3 amino acids: CASSLAGTGFQETQYF. DNA of the CDR3: TGTGCCAGCAGCTTAGCCGGGACAGGATTTCAAGAGACCCAGTACTTC.

This clonotype showed up just once. DNA for the CDR3: TGTGCCATCAGCGGACAGACCTCCTACAATGAGCAGTTCTTC. It is translated as CAISGQTSYNEQFF. The rearrangement links TRBV10-3 to TRBJ2-1, with TRBD1 as a possible D gene (6 bases). Deletions cut 6 bases from V and 0 bases from J, with 9 bases between. CDR1 is ENHRY, CDR2 SYGVKD, per germline. The CDR3 sequence is 14 residues long.

The chain joins TRBV14 to TRBJ2-1; D ambiguous. The CDR3 totals 15 residues. The V gene's germline CDR1 is SGHDN and CDR2 FVKESK. The V and J ends lost 4 bases and 3 bases respectively, with 13 bases between them. CDR3 in amino acids: CASSLNSVFYNEQFF. The CDR3 region has the DNA TGTGCCAGCAGCCTAAACAGCGTCTTCTACAATGAGCAGTTCTTC.

CDR3 sequence (DNA): TGTGCCTTCCGCCGGACAGGGGGCAAGTCTGAAGCTTTCTTT. It specifies CAFRRTGGKSEAFF. The chain is built from TRBV6-1 and TRBJ1-1; 11 bases line up with TRBD1. The CDR3 is made up of 14 amino acids. In germline, CDR1 is MNHNS, CDR2 SASEGT. V shed 11 bases and J 6 bases; nucleotides not matched to a gene: 11.

In this sample, this clonotype turned up a few times. The chain carries TRBV12-3 or TRBV12-4 and TRBJ1-2, with D possibly matching TRBD1 (5 bases). V was trimmed by 5 bases and J by 3 bases, leaving 10 bases between them. This CDR3 has 13 residues. The CDR3, as DNA: TGTGCCAGCAGTCTGGGACTCCACTATGGCTACACCTTC. Its translation is CASSLGLHYGYTF.

This sequence joins TRBV12-3 or TRBV12-4 and TRBJ1-1; the D is unclear. Trimming took 3 bases from V and 6 from J, leaving 11 bases between them. The CDR3 is 13 amino acids. The CDR3 DNA reads as TGTGCCAGCAGTTTCCCCGGGAGGGCTGAAGCTTTCTTT. It yields the protein CASSFPGRAEAFF.

There are a few counts of this clonotype. The chain has TRBV20-1 and TRBJ2-1, with TRBD2 matching 13 bases. J lost 9 bases, V lost 3 bases, and 8 bases had no gene match. The germline CDR1 and CDR2 sequences are DFQATT and SNEGSKA (reference sequence). This CDR3 has 15 residues. CDR3 region: CSARALAGGLPEQFF. CDR3 sequence (DNA): TGCAGTGCTAGGGCACTAGCGGGAGGGTTACCTGAGCAGTTCTTC.

This clonotype was observed at least ten times. The chain combines TRBV10-3 with TRBJ2-3, with 11 bases lining up with TRBD2. Germline V gene lookup returns CDR1 ENHRY and CDR2 SYGVKD. Trimming cost V 6 bases and J 1 base; bases outside gene matches: 0. The CDR3 sequence is 14 residues long. CDR3 amino acids: CAIRGLAGTDTQYF. CDR3 in DNA: TGTGCCATCAGGGGACTAGCGGGCACAGATACGCAGTATTTT.

The V call is TRBV20-1, the J call TRBJ1-4, with D possibly being TRBD1 (5 bases). V was pared by 0 bases and J by 7 bases, with 9 bases between. The CDR3 is 13 amino acids. The germline V gene encodes CDR1 DFQATT and CDR2 SNEGSKA (reference sequence). CDR3 amino acids: CSARDDQGEKLFF. CDR3 nucleotides: TGCAGTGCTAGAGATGATCAGGGTGAAAAACTGTTTTTT.

The chain is built from TRBV10-3 and TRBJ2-1, with 9 positions matching TRBD1. This CDR3 has 14 amino acids. Germline-derived CDR1 and CDR2 are ENHRY and SYGVKD. With V trimmed by 4 bases and J by 5 bases, 3 bases remained unmatched. CDR3 in DNA: TGTGCCATCAGTGCCCGGGACAGGGACAATGAGCAGTTCTTC. Protein product: CAISARDRDNEQFF.

This chain uses TRBV5-6 with TRBJ2-2, with D hard to call. CDR3 size: 16 residues. The V and J ends lost 0 bases and 3 bases respectively, with 12 bases between them. Germline values: CDR1 SGHDT, CDR2 YYEEEE. CDR3 coding DNA: TGTGCCAGCAGCTTGGGCCCAGTCGGAGACACCGGGGAGCTGTTTTTT. The encoded protein is CASSLGPVGDTGELFF.

Points on this clonotype: At one end, the junction sequence differs from germline, possibly due to a read error. The CDR3 region is CASSFGGATSEKLFF. DNA of the CDR3: TGTGCCAGCAGCTTCGGGGGGGCGACTAGTGAAAAACTGTTTTTT. V is TRBV7-2 and J is TRBJ1-4; possibly TRBD1 for D (6 bases). Germline V gene sequence: CDR1 SGHTA, CDR2 FQGNSA. This CDR3 contains 15 residues.

This clonotype was found many times. V is TRBV27 and J is TRBJ2-7, with D perhaps TRBD1 or TRBD2 (5 bases each). This CDR3 is built from 12 residues. V was clipped by 6 bases and J by 0 bases, with 6 bases between them. The germline V gene encodes CDR1 MNHEY and CDR2 SMNVEV (reference sequence). In DNA form, the CDR3 reads TGTGCCAGCAGGGGGGTCTCCTACGAGCAGTACTTC. As protein: CASRGVSYEQYF.

The CDR3 loop reads CSARRSGGFYEQYF. CDR3 DNA: TGCAGTGCTAGAAGAAGCGGGGGATTCTACGAGCAGTACTTC. The V and J genes are TRBV20-1 and TRBJ2-4; 8 bases agree with TRBD2. Judging by the DNA end, TRBJ2-7 fits better; the J call may be wrong. This CDR3 is 14 amino acids long. Germline V gene data show CDR1 as DFQATT and CDR2 as SNEGSKA (reference sequence).

The rearrangement uses TRBV7-9 and TRBJ1-2; D is possibly TRBD1 (5 bases). This CDR3 has 13 amino acids. Germline V gene data show CDR1 as SEHNR and CDR2 as FQNEAQ (reference sequence). V lost 1 base and J lost 7, with 10 bases in between. CDR3 nucleotide sequence: TGTGCCAGCAGCTTAGGGGGGATCGTTGGCTACACCTTC. Amino acids: CASSLGGIVGYTF.

The V call is TRBV5-6, the J call TRBJ2-1, with TRBD2 matching 8 bases. Per the germline V gene, CDR1 is SGHDT and CDR2 is YYEEEE. This CDR3 is 13 amino acids long. After removal of 0 bases from V and 9 bases from J, the junction contained 2 bases not matched to a gene. The CDR3 loop reads CASSLVREGEQFF. CDR3 nucleotides: TGTGCCAGCAGCTTGGTTCGGGAGGGTGAGCAGTTCTTC.

This clonotype was seen a few times. J is TRBJ1-1 and V is TRBV5-1; no reliable D call. Trimming stripped 8 bases from V and 5 bases from J, with 10 bases between. Germline CDR1 is SGHRS and CDR2 is YFSETQ. The CDR3 runs 11 residues. DNA of the CDR3: TGCGCCAGTACCGACGGGACTGAAGCTTTCTTT. The encoded protein is CASTDGTEAFF.

This chain uses TRBV21-1 with TRBJ2-1. TRBV21-1 is tagged as a pseudogene. CDR3 length: 15 amino acids. The DNA for the CDR3 is TGTGCCAGCAGCCCTCGATCTAGAGTCGAGGATGAGCAGTTCTTC. This translates into CASSPRSRVEDEQFF.

This chain links TRBV11-2 with TRBJ2-2; 8 bases map to TRBD1. Germline CDR1 is SGHAT and CDR2 is FQNNGV. The trim removed 4 bases at V and 5 bases at J, leaving 9 bases unmatched. The CDR3 is made up of 16 amino acids. The CDR3 DNA reads as TGTGCCAGCAGCTCGCCAGCAGGGGGCCGGACCGGGGAGCTGTTTTTT. It is translated as CASSSPAGGRTGELFF.